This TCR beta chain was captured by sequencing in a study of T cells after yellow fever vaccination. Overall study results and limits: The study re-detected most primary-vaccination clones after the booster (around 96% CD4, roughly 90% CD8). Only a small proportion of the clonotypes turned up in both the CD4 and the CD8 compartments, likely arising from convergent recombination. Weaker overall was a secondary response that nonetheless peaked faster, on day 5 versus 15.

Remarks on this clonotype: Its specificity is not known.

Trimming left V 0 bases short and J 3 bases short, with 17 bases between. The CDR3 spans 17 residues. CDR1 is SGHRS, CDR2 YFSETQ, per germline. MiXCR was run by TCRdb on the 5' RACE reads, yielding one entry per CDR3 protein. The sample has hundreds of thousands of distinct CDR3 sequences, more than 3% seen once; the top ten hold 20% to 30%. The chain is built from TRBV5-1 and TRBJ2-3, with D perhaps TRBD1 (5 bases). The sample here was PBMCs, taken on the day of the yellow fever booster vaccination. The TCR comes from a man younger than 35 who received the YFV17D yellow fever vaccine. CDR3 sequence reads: CASSLASDTRRTDTQYF. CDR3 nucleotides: TGCGCCAGCAGCTTGGCCTCGGACACAAGGCGGACAGATACGCAGTATTTT.